This T cell receptor beta chain stems from a study of T-cell reconstitution after alpha-beta-depleted transplantation in children. General observations from the study: Newly generated T cells supplied most T-cell counts and diversity one year post-transplant. As was reported, about two months after transplant, alpha-beta T cells came from several hundred expanded graft clones. Some patients' high day-60 TCRbeta diversity was attributed to recipient cells surviving conditioning.

This clonotype showed up many times. What it binds is unknown. TCRbeta library construction was performed incorporating unique molecular identifiers. In TCRdb, the PCR reads were re-called with MiXCR into one record per CDR3 protein. In the table there are hundreds of thousands of distinct CDR3 sequences, over 9.5% of which are singletons. CDR1 and CDR2 from the germline V gene are SEHNR and FQNEAQ (reference sequence). J was trimmed by 7 bases and V by 6 bases; bases with no gene match: 12. The CDR3 is 16 amino acids. The sequence was obtained from a child aged 2 to 9 with inherited bone marrow failure, due to receive a stem cell transplant. The source was PBMCs, collected before TCRalphabeta/CD19-depleted stem cell transplant. The chain links TRBV7-9 to TRBJ1-5, with 10 positions matching TRBD1. The CDR3 DNA follows: TGTGCCAGCAGTCGCCGGGACAGGGGAACTGACCAGCCCCAGCATTTT. Its protein is CASSRRDRGTDQPQHF.